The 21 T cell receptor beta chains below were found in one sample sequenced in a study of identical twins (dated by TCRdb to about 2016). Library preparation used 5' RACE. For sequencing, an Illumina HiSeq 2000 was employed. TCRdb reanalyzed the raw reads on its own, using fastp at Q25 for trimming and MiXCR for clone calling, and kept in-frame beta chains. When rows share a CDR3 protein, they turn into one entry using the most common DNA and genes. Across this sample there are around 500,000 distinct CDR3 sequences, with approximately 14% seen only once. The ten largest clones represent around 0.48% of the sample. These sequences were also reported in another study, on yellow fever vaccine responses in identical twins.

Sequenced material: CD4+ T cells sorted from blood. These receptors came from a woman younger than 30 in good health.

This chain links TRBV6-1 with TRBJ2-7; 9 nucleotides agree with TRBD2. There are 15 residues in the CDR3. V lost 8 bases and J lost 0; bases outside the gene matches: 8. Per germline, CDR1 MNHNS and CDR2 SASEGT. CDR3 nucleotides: TGTGCCAGCCAACGAAAGCGGGAGGCCTCCTACGAGCAGTACTTC. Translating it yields CASQRKREASYEQYF.

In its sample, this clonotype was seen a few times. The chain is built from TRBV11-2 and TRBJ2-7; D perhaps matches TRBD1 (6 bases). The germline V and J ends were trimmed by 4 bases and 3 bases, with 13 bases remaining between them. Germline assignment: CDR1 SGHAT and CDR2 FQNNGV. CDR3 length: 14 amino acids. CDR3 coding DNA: TGTGCCAGCAGCTCGCCCCAGGGGCGCTACGAGCAGTACTTC. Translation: CASSSPQGRYEQYF.

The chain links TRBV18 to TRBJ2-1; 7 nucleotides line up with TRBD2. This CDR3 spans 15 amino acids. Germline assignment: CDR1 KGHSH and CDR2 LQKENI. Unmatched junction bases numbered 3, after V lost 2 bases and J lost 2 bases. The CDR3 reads CASSPGLVTYNEQFF. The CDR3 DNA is TGTGCCAGCTCACCAGGACTAGTGACCTACAATGAGCAGTTCTTC.

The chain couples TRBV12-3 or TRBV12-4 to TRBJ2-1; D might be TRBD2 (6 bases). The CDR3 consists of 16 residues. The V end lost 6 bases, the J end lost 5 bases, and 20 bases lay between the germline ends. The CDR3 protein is CASSPRSGSLNNEQFF. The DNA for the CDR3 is TGTGCCAGCAGCCCACGATCCGGGAGTTTGAACAATGAGCAGTTCTTC.

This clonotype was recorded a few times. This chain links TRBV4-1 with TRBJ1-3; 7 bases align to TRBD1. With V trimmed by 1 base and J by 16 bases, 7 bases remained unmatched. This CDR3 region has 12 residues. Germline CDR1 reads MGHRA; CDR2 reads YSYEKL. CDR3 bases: TGCGCCAGCAGCCAAGTAACAGGGGTTTTGTATTTT. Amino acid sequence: CASSQVTGVLYF.

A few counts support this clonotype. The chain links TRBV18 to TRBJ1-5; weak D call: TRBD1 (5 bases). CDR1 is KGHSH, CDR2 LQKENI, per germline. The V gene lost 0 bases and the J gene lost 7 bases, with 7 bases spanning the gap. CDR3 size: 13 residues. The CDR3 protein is CASSPPAGQPQHF. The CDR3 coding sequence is TGTGCCAGCTCACCACCCGCAGGGCAGCCCCAGCATTTT.

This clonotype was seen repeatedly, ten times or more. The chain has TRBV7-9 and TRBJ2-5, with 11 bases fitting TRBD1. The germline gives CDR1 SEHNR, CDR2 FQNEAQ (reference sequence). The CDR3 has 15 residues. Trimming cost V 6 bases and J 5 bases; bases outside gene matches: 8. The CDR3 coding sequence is TGTGCCAGCAGGCATCGGACAGGGGGCCGGGAGACCCAGTACTTC. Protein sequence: CASRHRTGGRETQYF.

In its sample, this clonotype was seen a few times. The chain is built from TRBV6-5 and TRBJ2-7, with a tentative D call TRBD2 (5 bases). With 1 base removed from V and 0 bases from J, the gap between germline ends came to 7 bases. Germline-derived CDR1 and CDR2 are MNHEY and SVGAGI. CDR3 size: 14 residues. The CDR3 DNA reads TGTGCCAGCAGTTACTTTGGGAGCTCCTACGAGCAGTACTTC. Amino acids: CASSYFGSSYEQYF.

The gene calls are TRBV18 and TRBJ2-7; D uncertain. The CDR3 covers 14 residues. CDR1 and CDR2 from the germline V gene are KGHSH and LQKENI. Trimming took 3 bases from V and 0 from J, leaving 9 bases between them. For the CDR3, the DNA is TGTGCCAGCTCACCTGTGGTCACCTCCTACGAGCAGTACTTC. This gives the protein CASSPVVTSYEQYF.

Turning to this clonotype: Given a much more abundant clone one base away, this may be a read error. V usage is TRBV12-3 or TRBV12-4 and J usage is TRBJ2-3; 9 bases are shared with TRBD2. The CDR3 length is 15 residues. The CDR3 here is CASSFSGGRTDTRYF. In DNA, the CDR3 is TGTGCCAGCAGTTTCAGCGGGGGGCGCACAGATACGCGGTATTTT.

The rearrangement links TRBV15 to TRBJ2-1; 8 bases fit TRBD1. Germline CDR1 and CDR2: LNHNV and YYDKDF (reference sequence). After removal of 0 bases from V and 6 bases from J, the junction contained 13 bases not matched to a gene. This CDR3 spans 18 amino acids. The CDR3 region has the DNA TGTGCCACCAGCAGAGATGTATCCGGGACAGGATCTCTCAATGAGCAGTTCTTC. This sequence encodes CATSRDVSGTGSLNEQFF.

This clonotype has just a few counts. CDR3 DNA: TGTGCCACCTTTTCCGGGACAGGGCTTTATGGCTACACCTTC. It is translated as CATFSGTGLYGYTF. This chain uses TRBV10-3 with TRBJ1-2, with TRBD1 matching over 9 bases. Trimming removed 10 bases from V and 5 bases from J; junction bases left unmatched: 11. The germline V gene has CDR1 ENHRY and CDR2 SYGVKD. This CDR3 is 14 amino acids long.

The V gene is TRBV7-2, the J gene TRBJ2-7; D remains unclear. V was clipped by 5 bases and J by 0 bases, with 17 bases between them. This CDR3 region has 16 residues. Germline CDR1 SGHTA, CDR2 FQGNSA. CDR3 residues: CASSPSGSSLSYEQYF. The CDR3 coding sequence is TGTGCCAGCAGCCCGTCAGGCTCCAGTCTCTCCTACGAGCAGTACTTC.

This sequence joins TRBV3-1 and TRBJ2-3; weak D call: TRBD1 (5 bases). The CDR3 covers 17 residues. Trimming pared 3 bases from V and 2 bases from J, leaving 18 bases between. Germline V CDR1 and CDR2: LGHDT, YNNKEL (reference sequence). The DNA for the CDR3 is TGTGCCAGCAGCCAGGGAACAGGCGCGATTTTCACAGATACGCAGTATTTT. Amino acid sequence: CASSQGTGAIFTDTQYF.

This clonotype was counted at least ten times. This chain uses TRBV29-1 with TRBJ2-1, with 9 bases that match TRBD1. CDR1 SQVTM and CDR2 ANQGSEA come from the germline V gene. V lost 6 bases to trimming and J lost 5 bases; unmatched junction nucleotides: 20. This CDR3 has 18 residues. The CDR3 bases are TGCAGCGTCTGGGACAGGGAGTGGGAGGGTCCCGGAGACAATGAGCAGTTCTTC. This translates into CSVWDREWEGPGDNEQFF.

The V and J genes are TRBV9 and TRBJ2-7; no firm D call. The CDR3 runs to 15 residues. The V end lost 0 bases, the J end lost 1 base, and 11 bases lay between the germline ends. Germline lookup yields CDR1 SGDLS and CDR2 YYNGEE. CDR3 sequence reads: CASSVGAAGSYEQYF. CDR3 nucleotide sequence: TGTGCCAGCAGCGTAGGTGCCGCAGGTTCCTACGAGCAGTACTTC.

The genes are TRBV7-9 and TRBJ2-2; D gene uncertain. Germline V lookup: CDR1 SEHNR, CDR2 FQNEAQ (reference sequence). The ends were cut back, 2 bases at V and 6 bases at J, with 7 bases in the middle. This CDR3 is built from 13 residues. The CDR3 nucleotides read TGTGCCAGCAGCTTAATAGTCTCCGGGGAGCTGTTTTTT. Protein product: CASSLIVSGELFF.

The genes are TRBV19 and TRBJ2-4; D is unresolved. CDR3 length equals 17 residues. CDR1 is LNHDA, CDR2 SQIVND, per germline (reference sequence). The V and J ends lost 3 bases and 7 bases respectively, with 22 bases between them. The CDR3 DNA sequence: TGTGCCAGTAGTATGACCTCCCTTGCTGTGGGCAGCAACATTCAGTACTTC. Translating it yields CASSMTSLAVGSNIQYF.

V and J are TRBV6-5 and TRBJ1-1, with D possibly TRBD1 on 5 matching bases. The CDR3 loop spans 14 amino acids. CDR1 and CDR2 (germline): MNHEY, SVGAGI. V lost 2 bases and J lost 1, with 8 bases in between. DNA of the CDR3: TGTGCCAGCAGTTACGTGGGGGAGAACACTGAAGCTTTCTTT. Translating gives CASSYVGENTEAFF.

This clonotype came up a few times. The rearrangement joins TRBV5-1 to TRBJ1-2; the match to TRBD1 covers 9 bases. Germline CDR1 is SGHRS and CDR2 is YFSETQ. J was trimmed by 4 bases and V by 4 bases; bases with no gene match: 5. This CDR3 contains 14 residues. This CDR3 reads CASSTMTGGYGYTF. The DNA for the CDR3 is TGCGCCAGCAGCACCATGACAGGGGGCTATGGCTACACCTTC.

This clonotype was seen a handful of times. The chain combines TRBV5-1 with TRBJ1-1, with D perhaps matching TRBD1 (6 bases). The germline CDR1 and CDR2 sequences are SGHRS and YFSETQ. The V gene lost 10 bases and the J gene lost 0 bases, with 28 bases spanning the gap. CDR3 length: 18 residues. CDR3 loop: CAVSDSPGGPRVNTEAFF. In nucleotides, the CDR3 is TGCGCCGTCTCAGACTCTCCGGGGGGGCCCAGGGTGAACACTGAAGCTTTCTTT.